The 25 T cell receptor beta chains given below trace back to one sample, sequenced in a study of cytomegalovirus exposure and HLA in healthy donors. The method was immunoSEQ multiplex PCR; TCRdb's version includes in-frame clones alone and lacks a portion of them. The profile shows approximately 54,000 clones, roughly 90% of them singletons. Sequencing input: PBMCs. All receptors derive from a woman aged 18-29 years in good health and CMV-seropositive.

This rearrangement joins TRBV6-1 to TRBJ1-4, with 12 bases lining up with TRBD1. With 4 bases clipped from V and 2 bases from J, the junction kept 5 bases outside the gene matches. Germline CDR1 MNHNS, CDR2 SASEGT. This CDR3 comprises 17 residues. The CDR3 sequence is CASSGDRGRGTNEKLFF. CDR3 in DNA: TGTGCCAGCAGTGGGGACAGGGGGCGCGGGACTAATGAAAAACTGTTTTTT.

This clone was recorded once. The chain has TRBV5-1 and TRBJ1-3; no clear D gene. The CDR3 has 14 residues. Germline CDR1 is SGHRS and CDR2 is YFSETQ. Deletions cut 0 bases from V and 4 bases from J, with 8 bases between. In nucleotides, the CDR3 is TGCGCCAGCAGCTTGGCGGCGGGGGGAAACACCATATATTTT. It translates to CASSLAAGGNTIYF.

This clone occurred once. This chain links TRBV30 with TRBJ2-7; no definite D call. This CDR3 contains 13 residues. V was shortened by 0 bases and J by 0 bases, with 6 bases between the two germline ends. Germline CDR1 is GTSNPN and CDR2 is SVGIG (reference sequence). The CDR3 protein is CAWSVFSSYEQYF. CDR3 coding DNA: TGTGCCTGGAGTGTATTTAGCTCCTACGAGCAGTACTTC.

The rearrangement links TRBV6-1 to TRBJ2-2; D gene uncertain. Germline assignment: CDR1 MNHNS and CDR2 SASEGT. The CDR3 sequence is 18 residues long. V dropped 4 bases and J dropped 0 bases, with 18 bases sitting between them. Here the CDR3 reads CASSARPEDNANTGELFF. The CDR3 bases are TGTGCCAGCAGTGCTCGCCCCGAGGATAACGCGAACACCGGGGAGCTGTTTTTT.

For the CDR3, the DNA is TGCGCCAGCAGCTTGACTAGGTCCGGGGCCAACGTCCTGACTTTC. It encodes CASSLTRSGANVLTF. V usage is TRBV5-1 and J usage is TRBJ2-6, with D possibly TRBD2 on 5 matching bases. There are 15 residues in the CDR3. Trimming removed 1 base from V and 4 bases from J, with 9 bases in between. Germline CDR1 reads SGHRS; CDR2 reads YFSETQ.

The CDR3 DNA reads TGTGCCTGGAGCCCAGGGGAGTCCTACGAGCAGTACTTC. This codes for CAWSPGESYEQYF. The chain employs TRBV30 and TRBJ2-7, with a weak D call TRBD1 (6 bases). Germline-derived CDR1 and CDR2 are GTSNPN and SVGIG (reference sequence). The CDR3 length is 13 residues. The V end was cut by 3 bases, the J end by 1 base, with 10 bases between.

The chain combines TRBV29-1 with TRBJ1-2; 8 nucleotides align to TRBD1. J gave up 8 bases and V 4 bases, and 9 bases lay outside the gene matches. Germline V gene data show CDR1 as SQVTM and CDR2 as ANQGSEA. This CDR3 spans 13 amino acids. Here the CDR3 DNA reads TGCAGCGTTGCGTCGACAGGGGAGGAAGGCTACACCTTC. This translates into CSVASTGEEGYTF.

This rearrangement joins TRBV15 to TRBJ2-2; D not certain. Germline assignment: CDR1 LNHNV and CDR2 YYDKDF (reference sequence). CDR3 length: 13 amino acids. Between the trimmed V and J ends, which lost 3 bases and 5 bases, there was a span of 7 bases. The DNA of the CDR3 is TGTGCCACCAGCAGGGCCAGAACCGGGGAGCTGTTTTTT. It is translated as CATSRARTGELFF.

The gene calls are TRBV28 and TRBJ2-5, with 8 bases fitting TRBD2. The V segment lost 6 bases and the J segment 5 bases; nucleotides outside the gene matches: 11. Germline CDR1 and CDR2: MDHEN and SYDVKM. The CDR3 length is 15 residues. The CDR3 protein is CASSRLASGVETQYF. Written as DNA, the CDR3 is TGTGCCAGCAGCAGACTAGCGTCGGGGGTGGAGACCCAGTACTTC.

The V and J genes are TRBV19 and TRBJ1-5, with 7 bases that match TRBD1. V was pared by 3 bases and J by 9 bases, with 8 bases of the junction left unmatched. The CDR3 totals 14 residues. The V gene's germline CDR1 is LNHDA and CDR2 SQIVND (reference sequence). CDR3 DNA sequence: TGTGCCAGTAGTATCGGGACAGCCGATCGGCCCCAGCATTTT. Protein sequence: CASSIGTADRPQHF. Variable domain in full (rest from reference TRBV19 and TRBJ1-5): DGGITQSPKYLFRKEGQNVTLSCEQNLNHDAMYWYRQDPGQGLRLIYYSQIVNDFQKGDIAEGYSVSREKKESFPLTVTSAQKNPTAFYLCASSIGTADRPQHFGDGTRLSIL.

This rearrangement joins TRBV6-4 to TRBJ1-1, with a possible D match to TRBD1 (5 bases). V was pared by 5 bases and J by 3 bases, with 19 bases between. Germline V gene sequence: CDR1 MRHNA, CDR2 SNTAGT. The CDR3 length is 16 residues. The CDR3 region is CASSRGSHKGDTEAFF. CDR3 nucleotides: TGTGCCAGCAGTCGGGGGTCCCACAAGGGTGACACTGAAGCTTTCTTT.

This chain's CDR3 is CASSEELSRDEKLFF. Written as DNA, the CDR3 is TGTGCCAGCAGTGAAGAACTTTCGAGGGATGAAAAACTGTTTTTT. The chain has TRBV2 and TRBJ1-4; no clear D gene. Trimming left V 1 base short and J 6 bases short, with 12 bases between. CDR1 and CDR2 from the germline V gene are SNHLY and FYNNEI. The CDR3 runs to 15 residues.

The chain is built from TRBV28 and TRBJ1-1; TRBD1 matches 11 bases. V shed 5 bases, J shed 6 bases, and the junction held 8 bases outside the gene matches. CDR1 and CDR2 from the germline V gene are MDHEN and SYDVKM. This CDR3 is built from 15 residues. The CDR3 is CASSGTGGRRAEAFF. The CDR3, as DNA: TGTGCCAGCAGTGGGACAGGGGGACGTCGTGCTGAAGCTTTCTTT. The full variable domain, its missing parts supplied by reference TRBV28 and TRBJ1-1, is DVKVTQSSRYLVKRTGEKVFLECVQDMDHENMFWYRQDPGLGLRLIYFSYDVKMKEKGDIPEGYSVSREKKERFSLILESASTNQTSMYLCASSGTGGRRAEAFFGQGTRLTVV.

The chain couples TRBV7-6 to TRBJ2-3, with 7 bases matching TRBD2. Losses at the gene ends were 2 bases for V and 4 bases for J; bases not matched to a gene: 6. Germline CDR1 and CDR2: SGHVS and FNYEAQ. The CDR3 contains 15 residues. CDR3: CASSLSGGGPDTQYF. The CDR3 DNA is TGTGCCAGCAGCTTAAGTGGGGGGGGACCAGATACGCAGTATTTT.

The chain links TRBV5-6 to TRBJ2-5; TRBD2 agrees at 9 bases. Trimming cost V 3 bases and J 5 bases; bases outside gene matches: 5. This CDR3 region has 14 residues. CDR1 is SGHDT and CDR2 is YYEEEE in the germline V gene. CDR3 residues: CASSSGLALETQYF. The DNA for the CDR3 is TGTGCCAGCAGCTCAGGACTAGCGTTGGAGACCCAGTACTTC.

The chain joins TRBV20-1 to TRBJ1-2; D might be TRBD1 (5 bases). Germline-derived CDR1 and CDR2 are DFQATT and SNEGSKA (reference sequence). This CDR3 spans 11 amino acids. Trimming took 1 base from V and 8 from J, leaving 8 bases between them. CDR3 DNA: TGCAGTGCTAGAGGGGGGGAGGGCTACACCTTC. Translation: CSARGGEGYTF.

The gene calls are TRBV6-5 and TRBJ1-2, with 12 bases identical to TRBD1. The CDR3 is 15 amino acids. V trimming: 5 bases; J trimming: 2 bases; junction bases outside the gene matches: 3. In germline, CDR1 is MNHEY, CDR2 SVGAGI. The CDR3, as DNA: TGTGCCAGCAGTGGGACAGGGGGCGAGAACTATGGCTACACCTTC. Encoded protein: CASSGTGGENYGYTF.

J is TRBJ2-7 and V is TRBV4-3; the D is unclear. Deletions cut 0 bases from V and 2 bases from J, with 11 bases between. Germline CDR1 reads LGHNA; CDR2 reads YSLEER. The CDR3 is 15 amino acids. In DNA, the CDR3 is TGCGCCAGCAGCCAAGATCCCACTACTCCCTACGAGCAGTACTTC. Encoded protein: CASSQDPTTPYEQYF.

The CDR3 coding sequence is TGTGCCAGCAGTTTGCCCGGTACGCAGTATTTT. Its translation is CASSLPGTQYF. The gene calls are TRBV28 and TRBJ2-3; no clear D gene. The V end lost 3 bases, the J end lost 8 bases, and 6 bases lay between the germline ends. Germline CDR1 is MDHEN and CDR2 is SYDVKM. The CDR3 extends over 11 amino acids.

The chain recombines TRBV7-9 with TRBJ1-5, with no clear D. V lost 1 base and J lost 2, with 6 bases in between. In germline, CDR1 is SEHNR, CDR2 FQNEAQ (reference sequence). This CDR3 contains 14 residues. The CDR3 region has the DNA TGTGCCAGCAGCTTAGAATTAGGCAATCAGCCCCAGCATTTT. Translating it yields CASSLELGNQPQHF. Full variable domain (outside the CDR3, taken from reference TRBV7-9 and TRBJ1-5): DTGVSQNPRHKITKRGQNVTFRCDPISEHNRLYWYRQTLGQGPEFLTYFQNEAQLEKSRLLSDRFSAERPKGSFSTLEIQRTEQGDSAMYLCASSLELGNQPQHFGDGTRLSIL.

The chain employs TRBV5-1 and TRBJ1-6; no definite D call. Germline CDR1 and CDR2: SGHRS and YFSETQ. The CDR3 sequence is 14 residues long. V was pared by 4 bases and J by 5 bases, with 10 bases between. DNA for the CDR3: TGCGCCAGCAGCGCGGGGTCCCATAATTCACCCCTCCACTTT. Translating it yields CASSAGSHNSPLHF.

V is TRBV19 and J is TRBJ1-2, with D possibly TRBD1 on 6 matching bases. Germline assignment: CDR1 LNHDA and CDR2 SQIVND (reference sequence). CDR3 length: 17 amino acids. Trimming took off 2 bases at V and 9 bases at J, with 25 bases between the two ends. CDR3 loop: CASSIISGQPSPFRYTF. The DNA for the CDR3 is TGTGCCAGTAGTATAATCTCCGGACAGCCTTCCCCTTTTCGCTACACCTTC.

The J gene is TRBJ2-7, the V gene TRBV11-2; TRBD2 might be the D (5 bases). The germline CDR1 and CDR2 sequences are SGHAT and FQNNGV. The CDR3 runs to 16 residues. Trimming removed 6 bases from V and 2 bases from J, with 20 bases in between. The DNA of the CDR3 is TGTGCCAGCAGACCTCTCGGAGAGGGAGCGGCCTACGAGCAGTACTTC. It translates to CASRPLGEGAAYEQYF.

This clone has only a few counts. This chain uses TRBV5-5 with TRBJ2-1; D gene uncertain. Germline V lookup: CDR1 SGHKS, CDR2 YYEKEE (reference sequence). V was trimmed by 3 bases and J by 3 bases, leaving 7 bases between them. The CDR3 extends over 13 amino acids. The CDR3 nucleotides read TGTGCCAGCAGCTCAGGAAACTACAATGAGCAGTTCTTC. This gives the protein CASSSGNYNEQFF.

The genes are TRBV5-8 and TRBJ1-2, with 8 bases that match TRBD1. Germline V gene sequence: CDR1 SGHTS, CDR2 YDEGEE. J lost 4 bases, V lost 0 bases, and 8 bases had no gene match. This CDR3 comprises 16 residues. The CDR3 DNA is TGTGCCAGCAGCTTGGCCGGCCTTGGGACAGGCTATGGCTACACCTTC. Translated, it gives CASSLAGLGTGYGYTF.